The source of this T cell receptor (beta chain) is a study of T cells in localized non-small cell lung cancer. Some clones are missing from TCRdb's copy, which holds only in-frame ones; the method was immunoSEQ multiplex PCR. The profile shows approximately 34,000 clones, 70% to 90% of them singletons. With 0 bases clipped from V and 6 bases from J, the junction kept 7 bases outside the gene matches. The CDR3 has 15 residues. Per the germline V gene, CDR1 is SEHNR and CDR2 is FQNEAQ (reference sequence). Note on this clone: Its cognate antigen is unknown.

Findings and limits, study-wide: An association was observed between higher blood T cell density and longer overall survival. The study found T cell clonality highest in uninvolved adjacent lung, above tumor. Analysis by sequencing included only one tumor region, so heterogeneity remains possible. A median about 56 of the top 100 tumor clones appeared in adjacent lung.

The TCR comes from a woman between 35 and 75 years old with stage I lung adenocarcinoma. The sequenced sample was peripheral blood, obtained before any cancer treatment. The gene calls are TRBV7-9 and TRBJ1-1; 7 bases line up with TRBD1. CDR3 sequence reads: CASSLAFRGKPEAFF. DNA for the CDR3: TGTGCCAGCAGCTTAGCTTTCAGGGGGAAGCCTGAAGCTTTCTTT.